This passage covers 9 T cell receptor beta chains from one sample sequenced in a study of response to subunit inactivated influenza vaccine. TCRdb passed the RT-PCR reads through MiXCR, listing each CDR3 protein once. The sample has roughly 700,000 distinct CDR3 sequences, about 15% seen once; the top ten hold less than 7%. The specimen was PBMCs from blood, collected roughly 2 weeks before vaccination. Receptor source: a man aged 45-65 years who received an inactivated influenza vaccine.

In this sample, this clonotype turned up a few times. The V gene is TRBV4-2, the J gene TRBJ2-3; TRBD2 aligns across 9 bases. With 4 bases clipped from V and 6 bases from J, the junction kept 8 bases outside the gene matches. This CDR3 is built from 15 residues. Germline V gene sequence: CDR1 LGHNA, CDR2 YNFKEQ. CDR3 amino acids: CASSLNSGRGDTQYF. CDR3 nucleotides: TGTGCCAGCAGCCTCAATAGCGGGAGAGGGGATACGCAGTATTTT.

This rearrangement joins TRBV4-1 to TRBJ2-3; possibly TRBD1 for D (6 bases). CDR1 and CDR2 from the germline V gene are MGHRA and YSYEKL. The V and J ends lost 5 bases and 2 bases respectively, with 14 bases between them. There are 15 residues in the CDR3. The CDR3 region is CASSDRDKNTDTQYF. CDR3 nucleotide sequence: TGCGCCAGCAGCGATAGGGACAAAAACACAGATACGCAGTATTTT.

A few counts support this clonotype. V and J are TRBV3-1 and TRBJ1-3, with TRBD1 matching over 7 bases. Germline V lookup: CDR1 LGHDT, CDR2 YNNKEL (reference sequence). The CDR3 contains 16 residues. Trimming at V came to 2 bases and at J to 1 base, leaving 5 bases not matched to a gene. CDR3 amino acids: CASSQTGARSGNTIYF. In DNA, the CDR3 is TGTGCCAGCAGCCAAACAGGGGCCCGTTCTGGAAACACCATATATTTT.

This clonotype occurred a few times. This chain uses TRBV19 with TRBJ2-1; D might be TRBD1 or TRBD2, each matching 5 bases. Trimming cost V 1 base and J 6 bases, with 13 bases left between them. Germline CDR1 LNHDA, CDR2 SQIVND (reference sequence). The CDR3 sequence is 15 residues long. CDR3 DNA: TGTGCCAGTAGTATAGGGGGCCTAGCCGGCAATGAGCAGTTCTTC. This translates into CASSIGGLAGNEQFF.

This clonotype came up a few times. The chain uses TRBV24-1 and TRBJ2-1; 13 bases align to TRBD2. J gave up 6 bases and V 4 bases, and 2 bases lay outside the gene matches. The CDR3 length is 15 residues. Germline CDR1 and CDR2: KGHDR and SFDVKD. CDR3 protein: CATSELAGGRNEQFF. CDR3 nucleotides: TGTGCCACCAGTGAACTAGCGGGAGGGCGCAATGAGCAGTTCTTC.

There are a few counts of this clonotype. V and J are TRBV15 and TRBJ2-7; 8 bases line up with TRBD1. Germline assignment: CDR1 LNHNV and CDR2 YYDKDF (reference sequence). CDR3 size: 13 residues. Trimming took 6 bases from V and 6 from J; bases not matched to a gene: 7. This CDR3 reads CATRDREVGEQYF. As DNA, the CDR3 is TGTGCCACCAGGGACAGGGAGGTTGGCGAGCAGTACTTC.

The chain carries TRBV6-1 and TRBJ2-5; D gene uncertain. The CDR3 is 14 amino acids. The germline V gene encodes CDR1 MNHNS and CDR2 SASEGT. V lost 1 base, J lost 2 bases, and 8 bases lay in between. CDR3 DNA: TGTGCCAGCAGTGAAGGCCAGCATCAAGAGACCCAGTACTTC. Its translation is CASSEGQHQETQYF.

This clonotype has a handful of counts. This sequence joins TRBV9 and TRBJ2-5; 9 bases align to TRBD2. Germline-derived CDR1 and CDR2 are SGDLS and YYNGEE. Losses at the gene ends were 8 bases for V and 4 bases for J; bases not matched to a gene: 6. The CDR3 extends over 13 amino acids. CDR3 nucleotide sequence: TGTGCCAGTGGCGGGAGGGCCGGAGAGACCCAGTACTTC. The encoded protein is CASGGRAGETQYF.

This clonotype appeared a few times. V and J are TRBV4-1 and TRBJ1-4; TRBD1 might be the D (5 bases). CDR1 MGHRA and CDR2 YSYEKL come from the germline V gene. The ends were cut back, 0 bases at V and 7 bases at J, with 12 bases in the middle. CDR3 length: 15 amino acids. The CDR3 loop reads CASSQDGRVFEKLFF. For the CDR3, the DNA is TGCGCCAGCAGCCAAGACGGCAGGGTTTTTGAAAAACTGTTTTTT.